The text below deals with one TCR beta chain. This CDR3 contains 16 residues. J lost 4 bases, V lost 0 bases, and 6 bases had no gene match. Germline loops: CDR1 SGHRS, CDR2 YFSETQ. These data are taken from a study of blood T cell repertoires in COVID-19. The wider study: Samples taken during acute and convalescent COVID-19 were collected in the United States, Italy and Spain. PBMCs, B-cell-depleted T cells, or T cells provided the cDNA or gDNA that made up the material.

Authors' methods: Amplifying reference gene primers gave estimates of nucleated cell counts. The table came from immunoSEQ multiplex PCR; TCRdb's copy has only in-frame clones and leaves some out. That table is the source of V, J and clone size, and D and trimming were worked out from the DNA. The sample holds tens of thousands of clones; 83% are singletons and the top ten take 40% to 45%. The rearrangement uses TRBV5-1 and TRBJ2-1; TRBD2 agrees at 8 bases. The receptor was isolated from a man older than 75 with acute or convalescent COVID-19. The sequencing input was peripheral blood. CDR3 loop: CASSLGSGSLYNEQFF. The CDR3 nucleotides are TGCGCCAGCAGCTTGGGAAGCGGGAGTCTGTACAATGAGCAGTTCTTC.